These 30 T cell receptor beta chains were sequenced from one sample in a study of CD8+ T cells in alopecia areata. cDNA prepared by RNA extraction and subsequent reverse transcription served as the template for sequencing. Assay used: immunoSEQ multiplex PCR; TCRdb lists only in-frame clones, some missing. The profile covers 150,000 to 200,000 clones, with about three fifths appearing a single time and approximately 1% taken by the ten largest. As for treatment: oral pan-JAK inhibitor, 5-10 mg twice daily. The sample in question was CD4+ T cells sorted from blood, obtained at week 24, from a patient treated with tofacitinib. Receptors originate from a human donor with alopecia areata.

CDR3 in amino acids: CASSLKRLAGAYNEQFF. The CDR3 DNA sequence: TGTGCCAGCAGCTTGAAGAGACTAGCGGGGGCCTACAATGAGCAGTTCTTC. The chain recombines TRBV5-6 with TRBJ2-1; 12 bases are shared with TRBD2. The CDR3 loop spans 17 amino acids. J was trimmed by 2 bases and V by 1 base; bases with no gene match: 4. CDR1 is SGHDT and CDR2 is YYEEEE in the germline V gene.

CDR3 amino acids: CASSVGSGLEETQYF. The CDR3 DNA is TGTGCCAGCAGCGTAGGGTCGGGGCTGGAGGAGACCCAGTACTTC. The chain employs TRBV9 and TRBJ2-5, with D perhaps matching TRBD1 or TRBD2 (5 bases each). The V and J ends lost 0 bases and 5 bases respectively, with 14 bases between them. From germline, CDR1 is SGDLS and CDR2 YYNGEE. The CDR3 totals 15 residues.

The rearrangement joins TRBV30 to TRBJ2-2; 10 bases align to TRBD1. Germline CDR1 and CDR2: GTSNPN and SVGIG (reference sequence). V gave up 4 bases and J gave up 6 bases; unmatched junction bases: 2. This CDR3 has 13 residues. CDR3 nucleotide sequence: TGTGCCTGGACCGGGACAGGGGCCGGGGAGCTGTTTTTT. This encodes CAWTGTGAGELFF.

The sample holds a few counts of this clone. The gene calls are TRBV29-1 and TRBJ1-5; 8 nucleotides agree with TRBD1. Germline V gives CDR1 SQVTM, CDR2 ANQGSEA. The CDR3 has 13 amino acids. The V gene end was trimmed by 3 bases and the J gene end by 6 bases; junction bases not matched to a gene: 4. CDR3 in DNA: TGCAGCGTTGAGATCGACAGGGGTCAGCCCCAGCATTTT. Amino acids: CSVEIDRGQPQHF.

Only a few counts were recorded for this clone. This rearrangement joins TRBV29-1 to TRBJ1-5; D gene ambiguous. Germline V gives CDR1 SQVTM, CDR2 ANQGSEA. The CDR3 covers 12 residues. V dropped 8 bases and J dropped 7 bases, with 15 bases sitting between them. In DNA, the CDR3 is TGCAGCCCTCGGGAGGGTGGACAGCCCCAGCATTTT. Translated, it gives CSPREGGQPQHF.

The V gene is TRBV7-2, the J gene TRBJ2-7; TRBD2 is a possible D gene (5 bases). Between the trimmed V and J ends, which lost 1 base and 3 bases, there was a span of 13 bases. The germline CDR1 and CDR2 sequences are SGHTA and FQGNSA. The CDR3 is made up of 15 amino acids. In DNA, the CDR3 is TGTGCCAGCAGCTTAGGACGTAGTGAGGGCTACGAGCAGTACTTC. This translates into CASSLGRSEGYEQYF.

The chain has TRBV6-5 and TRBJ2-4; TRBD1 might be the D (6 bases). The germline gives CDR1 MNHEY, CDR2 SVGAGI. This CDR3 has 13 residues. V was clipped by 5 bases and J by 7 bases, with 12 bases between them. In nucleotides, the CDR3 is TGTGCCAGCAGTGAGCACAGGGCTAACATTCAGTACTTC. This codes for CASSEHRANIQYF.

This clone turned up a few times. This chain uses TRBV4-3 with TRBJ1-2, with D hard to call. CDR1 and CDR2 (germline): LGHNA, YSLEER. This CDR3 spans 16 amino acids. V was clipped by 0 bases and J by 4 bases, with 15 bases between them. The CDR3 sequence: CASSQDSHAGTYGYTF. The CDR3 DNA follows: TGCGCCAGCAGCCAAGATTCGCACGCCGGCACCTATGGCTACACCTTC.

The genes are TRBV29-1 and TRBJ2-3, with 13 bases identical to TRBD2. The V segment lost 5 bases and the J segment 8 bases; nucleotides outside the gene matches: 7. Germline assignment: CDR1 SQVTM and CDR2 ANQGSEA. The length of the CDR3 is 14 residues. CDR3 nucleotide sequence: TGCAGCGTTACCCGGACTAGCGGGGGAACTACGCAGTATTTT. Residues: CSVTRTSGGTTQYF.

CDR3 DNA: TGTGCCACCAGCAGAGATCTTGAGCGAAATGAGCAGTTCTTC. Protein sequence: CATSRDLERNEQFF. The chain links TRBV15 to TRBJ2-1; D is uncertain. The germline gives CDR1 LNHNV, CDR2 YYDKDF (reference sequence). This CDR3 region has 14 residues. Trimming left V 0 bases short and J 7 bases short, with 10 bases between.

The rearrangement links TRBV7-8 to TRBJ2-1; 11 bases align to TRBD2. The CDR3 is 15 amino acids. CDR1 and CDR2 (germline): SGHVS, FQNEAQ. V lost 3 bases to trimming and J lost 2 bases; unmatched junction nucleotides: 0. The DNA of the CDR3 is TGTGCCAGCAGCTTGGGACTAGCGGCCTACAATGAGCAGTTCTTC. It specifies CASSLGLAAYNEQFF.

The chain uses TRBV4-3 and TRBJ2-5; D is possibly TRBD2 (5 bases). The CDR3 sequence is 15 residues long. CDR1 and CDR2 from the germline V gene are LGHNA and YSLEER. Trimming pared 0 bases from V and 1 base from J, leaving 9 bases between. The CDR3 loop reads CASSQDGLIQETQYF. CDR3 nucleotide sequence: TGCGCCAGCAGCCAAGATGGACTGATCCAAGAGACCCAGTACTTC.

This clone was found a few times. The chain employs TRBV29-1 and TRBJ2-7; D is unresolved. Deletions cut 0 bases from V and 5 bases from J, with 14 bases between. This CDR3 spans 14 amino acids. From germline, CDR1 is SQVTM and CDR2 ANQGSEA. Here the CDR3 reads CSVEDRPVSDEQYF. The CDR3, as DNA: TGCAGCGTTGAAGATCGGCCAGTCTCTGACGAGCAGTACTTC.

The chain is built from TRBV30 and TRBJ1-5, with TRBD1 identical over 7 bases. This CDR3 comprises 13 residues. V shed 4 bases, J shed 5 bases, and the junction held 5 bases outside the gene matches. CDR1 is GTSNPN, CDR2 SVGIG, per germline (reference sequence). The CDR3 coding sequence is TGTGCCTGGAATGGGGGGACAGATCAGCCCCAGCATTTT. Protein sequence: CAWNGGTDQPQHF.

The gene calls are TRBV29-1 and TRBJ1-1; 8 nucleotides line up with TRBD1. V was pared by 6 bases and J by 9 bases, with 6 bases of the junction left unmatched. CDR1 and CDR2 from the germline V gene are SQVTM and ANQGSEA. The CDR3 is 11 residues long. CDR3 region: CSVEQGDQAFF. The CDR3 DNA is TGCAGCGTGGAACAGGGGGACCAAGCTTTCTTT.

This chain uses TRBV6-1 with TRBJ1-5; D unresolved. Trimming pared 6 bases from V and 4 bases from J, leaving 16 bases between. The CDR3 contains 15 residues. The germline gives CDR1 MNHNS, CDR2 SASEGT. The CDR3 sequence is CASSKATIDNQPQHF. The CDR3 DNA follows: TGTGCCAGCAGCAAGGCAACTATCGATAATCAGCCCCAGCATTTT.

The genes are TRBV9 and TRBJ2-3; 12 positions agree with TRBD2. Germline assignment: CDR1 SGDLS and CDR2 YYNGEE. CDR3 length: 16 amino acids. The ends lost 4 bases at V and 1 base at J; junction bases unmatched: 4. For the CDR3, the DNA is TGTGCCAGCAGCCTGAGGACTAGCGGGGGCACAGATACGCAGTATTTT. It specifies CASSLRTSGGTDTQYF.

The V call is TRBV15, the J call TRBJ1-5, with no clear D. Trimming removed 4 bases from V and 9 bases from J, with 13 bases in between. The CDR3 totals 13 residues. CDR1 is LNHNV, CDR2 YYDKDF, per germline (reference sequence). The DNA of the CDR3 is TGTGCCACCAGCATTGAGCGCTTTGGGCCCCAGCATTTT. Protein sequence: CATSIERFGPQHF.

This clone appeared once. J is TRBJ1-1 and V is TRBV5-6; 7 bases are a match to TRBD1. The ends lost 4 bases at V and 0 bases at J; junction bases unmatched: 6. The V gene's germline CDR1 is SGHDT and CDR2 YYEEEE. The CDR3 sequence is 15 residues long. The CDR3 DNA follows: TGTGCCAGCAGCCACAGACAGGGCCTGAACACTGAAGCTTTCTTT. Translating it yields CASSHRQGLNTEAFF.

This clone appeared a single time. This chain connects TRBV7-8 to TRBJ2-5; D may correspond to TRBD1 or TRBD2 (5 bases each). The CDR3 consists of 15 residues. Trimming removed 1 base at V and 5 bases at J, with 14 bases between. Germline V CDR1 and CDR2: SGHVS, FQNEAQ. CDR3 protein: CASSLGQGERETQYF. The DNA for the CDR3 is TGTGCCAGCAGCTTAGGGCAGGGAGAACGGGAGACCCAGTACTTC.

The chain carries TRBV2 and TRBJ1-2; D remains unclear. The CDR3 is made up of 11 amino acids. The V end lost 4 bases, the J end lost 5 bases, and 5 bases lay between the germline ends. In germline, CDR1 is SNHLY, CDR2 FYNNEI. The CDR3 here is CASSAGYGYTF. As DNA, the CDR3 is TGTGCCAGCAGTGCCGGATATGGCTACACCTTC.

J is TRBJ1-6 and V is TRBV30, with 7 bases aligning to TRBD1. This CDR3 comprises 16 residues. The ends lost 3 bases at V and 0 bases at J; junction bases unmatched: 5. Per the germline V gene, CDR1 is GTSNPN and CDR2 is SVGIG (reference sequence). The chain's CDR3 is CAWRRGGSSYNSPLHF. CDR3 nucleotide sequence: TGTGCCTGGAGGAGAGGGGGCAGCTCCTATAATTCACCCCTCCACTTT.

This chain links TRBV4-3 with TRBJ2-3, with a possible D match to TRBD1 (5 bases). The CDR3 length is 14 residues. Looked up from germline, CDR1 is LGHNA and CDR2 is YSLEER. The germline V and J ends were trimmed by 0 bases and 9 bases, with 13 bases remaining between them. This CDR3 is CASSQEGRSNTQYF. The CDR3 DNA follows: TGCGCCAGCAGCCAAGAGGGGCGGAGCAACACGCAGTATTTT.

CDR3 DNA sequence: TGTGCCTGGAGCTATGGTTGGGAAAAACTGTTTTTT. Amino acid sequence: CAWSYGWEKLFF. The gene calls are TRBV30 and TRBJ1-4; D gene unclear. Trimming removed 3 bases at V and 8 bases at J, with 10 bases between. The CDR3 has 12 amino acids. Germline assignment: CDR1 GTSNPN and CDR2 SVGIG (reference sequence).

This sequence joins TRBV29-1 and TRBJ1-1; D ambiguous. This CDR3 has 14 residues. The V end was cut by 2 bases, the J end by 1 base, with 11 bases between. Germline CDR1 SQVTM, CDR2 ANQGSEA. CDR3 protein: CSVEPLTENTEAFF. CDR3 in DNA: TGCAGCGTTGAACCCTTGACCGAGAACACTGAAGCTTTCTTT.

This CDR3 is CASSETGIAYNEQFF. The CDR3 DNA reads TGTGCCAGCAGCGAGACAGGGATTGCCTACAATGAGCAGTTCTTC. V is TRBV9 and J is TRBJ2-1, with 7 bases matching TRBD1. This CDR3 region has 15 residues. Trimming cost V 3 bases and J 2 bases; bases outside gene matches: 5. Germline assignment: CDR1 SGDLS and CDR2 YYNGEE. Full variable domain (missing parts from reference TRBV9 and TRBJ2-1): DSGVTQTPKHLITATGQRVTLRCSPRSGDLSVYWYQQSLDQGLQFLIQYYNGEERAKGNILERFSAQQFPDLHSELNLSSLELGDSALYFCASSETGIAYNEQFFGPGTRLTVL.

This clone is a singleton in its sample. The rearrangement uses TRBV29-1 and TRBJ2-1; D is unclear. V lost 5 bases to trimming and J lost 8 bases, with 10 bases between them. This CDR3 has 11 residues. The V gene's germline CDR1 is SQVTM and CDR2 ANQGSEA. This CDR3 reads CSVRWVYEQFF. In DNA form, the CDR3 reads TGCAGCGTTCGGTGGGTTTATGAGCAGTTCTTC.

This clone was observed once. The chain has TRBV5-6 and TRBJ1-2, with D unresolved. Germline CDR1 is SGHDT and CDR2 is YYEEEE. This CDR3 is 12 amino acids long. The V gene lost 4 bases and the J gene lost 6 bases, with 10 bases spanning the gap. CDR3 in amino acids: CASSGQADGYTF. In DNA, the CDR3 is TGTGCCAGCAGCGGCCAGGCTGATGGCTACACCTTC.

The V gene is TRBV29-1, the J gene TRBJ1-2, with D perhaps TRBD1 (5 bases). V gave up 2 bases and J gave up 1 base, with 14 bases separating them. Germline CDR1 and CDR2: SQVTM and ANQGSEA. The CDR3 runs to 15 residues. The DNA of the CDR3 is TGCAGCGTTGAATTAGGTGACAGAAGTAACTATGGCTACACCTTC. This encodes CSVELGDRSNYGYTF.

The chain couples TRBV29-1 to TRBJ2-7; weak D call: TRBD1 (6 bases). Trimming removed 4 bases at V and 6 bases at J, with 10 bases between. The germline V gene encodes CDR1 SQVTM and CDR2 ANQGSEA. The length of the CDR3 is 11 residues. The CDR3 loop reads CSVVTGSEQYF. CDR3 coding DNA: TGCAGCGTTGTTACAGGGTCCGAGCAGTACTTC.